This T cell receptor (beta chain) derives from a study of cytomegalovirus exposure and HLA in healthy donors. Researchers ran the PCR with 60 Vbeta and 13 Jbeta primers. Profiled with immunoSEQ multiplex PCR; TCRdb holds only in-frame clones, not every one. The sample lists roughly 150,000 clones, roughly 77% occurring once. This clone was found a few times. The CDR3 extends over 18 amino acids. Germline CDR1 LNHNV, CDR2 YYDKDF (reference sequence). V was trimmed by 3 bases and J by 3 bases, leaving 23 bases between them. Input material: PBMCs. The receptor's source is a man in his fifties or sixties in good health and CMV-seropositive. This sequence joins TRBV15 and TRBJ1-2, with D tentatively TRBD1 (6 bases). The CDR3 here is CATSRDTIQGEEDYGYTF. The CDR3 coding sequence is TGTGCCACCAGCAGGGACACCATACAGGGCGAGGAGGACTATGGCTACACCTTC. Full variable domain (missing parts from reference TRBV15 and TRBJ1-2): DAMVIQNPRYQVTQFGKPVTLSCSQTLNHNVMYWYQQKSSQAPKLLFHYYDKDFNNEADTPDNFQSRRPNTSFCFLDIRSPGLGDTAMYLCATSRDTIQGEEDYGYTFGSGTRLTVV.